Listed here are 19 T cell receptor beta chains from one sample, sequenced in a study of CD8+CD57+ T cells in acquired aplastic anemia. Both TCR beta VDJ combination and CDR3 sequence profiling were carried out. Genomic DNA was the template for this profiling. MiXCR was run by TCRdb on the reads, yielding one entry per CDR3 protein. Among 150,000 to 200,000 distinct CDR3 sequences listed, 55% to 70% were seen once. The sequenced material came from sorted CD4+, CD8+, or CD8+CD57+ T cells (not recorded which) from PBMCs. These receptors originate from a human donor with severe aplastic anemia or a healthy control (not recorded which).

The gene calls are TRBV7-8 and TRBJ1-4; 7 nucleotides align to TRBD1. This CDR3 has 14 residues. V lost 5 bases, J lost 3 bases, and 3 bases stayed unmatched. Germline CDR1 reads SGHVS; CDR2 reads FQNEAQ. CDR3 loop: CASSAGTANEKLFF. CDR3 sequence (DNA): TGTGCCAGCAGCGCCGGGACAGCTAATGAAAAACTGTTTTTT.

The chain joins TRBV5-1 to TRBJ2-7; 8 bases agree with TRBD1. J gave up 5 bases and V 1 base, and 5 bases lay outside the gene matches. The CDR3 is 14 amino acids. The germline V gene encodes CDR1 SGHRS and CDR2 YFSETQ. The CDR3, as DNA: TGCGCCAGCAGCTTGCGGATACAGGGGGACGAGCAGTACTTC. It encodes CASSLRIQGDEQYF.

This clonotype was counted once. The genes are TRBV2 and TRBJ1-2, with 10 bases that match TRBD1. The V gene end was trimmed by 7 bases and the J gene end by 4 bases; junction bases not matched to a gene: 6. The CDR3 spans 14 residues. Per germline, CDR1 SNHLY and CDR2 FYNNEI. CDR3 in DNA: TGTGCCAGCACACCGACAGGGGGCGGCTATGGCTACACCTTC. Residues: CASTPTGGGYGYTF.

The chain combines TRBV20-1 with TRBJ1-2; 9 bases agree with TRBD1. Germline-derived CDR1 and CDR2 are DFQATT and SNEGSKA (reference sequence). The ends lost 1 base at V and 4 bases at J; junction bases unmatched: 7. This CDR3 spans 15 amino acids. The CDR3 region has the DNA TGCAGTGCTAGAGCCCCATTGACAGGGGGCTATGGCTACACCTTC. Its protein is CSARAPLTGGYGYTF.

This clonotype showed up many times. CDR3 coding DNA: TGCGCCAGCAGTCGGGACGACGTTGGAGAAGCTTTCTTT. Translating it yields CASSRDDVGEAFF. The J gene is TRBJ1-1, the V gene TRBV4-1, with D perhaps matching TRBD1 (5 bases). This CDR3 comprises 13 residues. V lost 6 bases and J lost 8, with 16 bases in between. Germline CDR1 and CDR2: MGHRA and YSYEKL.

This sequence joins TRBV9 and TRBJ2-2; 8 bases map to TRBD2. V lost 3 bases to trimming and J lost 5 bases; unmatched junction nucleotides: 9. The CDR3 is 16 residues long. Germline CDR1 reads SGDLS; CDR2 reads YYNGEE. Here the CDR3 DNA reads TGTGCCAGCAGCGCGGGACGGGGGGGGCTAACCGGGGAGCTGTTTTTT. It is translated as CASSAGRGGLTGELFF. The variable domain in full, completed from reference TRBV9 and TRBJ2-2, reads DSGVTQTPKHLITATGQRVTLRCSPRSGDLSVYWYQQSLDQGLQFLIQYYNGEERAKGNILERFSAQQFPDLHSELNLSSLELGDSALYFCASSAGRGGLTGELFFGEGSRLTVL.

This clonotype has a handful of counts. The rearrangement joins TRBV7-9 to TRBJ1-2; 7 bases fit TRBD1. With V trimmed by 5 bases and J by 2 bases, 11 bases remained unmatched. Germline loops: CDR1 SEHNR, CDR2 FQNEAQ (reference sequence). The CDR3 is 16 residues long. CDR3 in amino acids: CASSPGGTEGNYGYTF. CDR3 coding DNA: TGTGCCAGCAGCCCGGGGGGGACAGAGGGAAACTATGGCTACACCTTC.

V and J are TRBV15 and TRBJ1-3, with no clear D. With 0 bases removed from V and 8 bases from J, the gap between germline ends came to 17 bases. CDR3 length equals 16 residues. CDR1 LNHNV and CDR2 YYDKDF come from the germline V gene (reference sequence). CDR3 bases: TGTGCCACCAGCAGAGAGGCATCTTTAGCGGTAGACACCATATATTTT. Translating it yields CATSREASLAVDTIYF.

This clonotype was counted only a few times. The CDR3 reads CASGRAGNTIYF. CDR3 nucleotide sequence: TGTGCCAGCGGCAGAGCGGGAAACACCATATATTTT. This chain joins TRBV7-2 and TRBJ1-3; D not certain. This CDR3 spans 12 amino acids. The V and J ends lost 8 bases and 4 bases respectively, with 9 bases between them. Per the germline V gene, CDR1 is SGHTA and CDR2 is FQGNSA.

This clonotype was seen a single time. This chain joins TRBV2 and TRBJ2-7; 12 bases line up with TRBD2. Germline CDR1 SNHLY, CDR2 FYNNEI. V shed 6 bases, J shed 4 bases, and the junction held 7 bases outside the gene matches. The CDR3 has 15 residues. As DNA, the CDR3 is TGTGCCAGCAGCCTGGGGACTAGCGGGTATTACGAGCAGTACTTC. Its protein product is CASSLGTSGYYEQYF. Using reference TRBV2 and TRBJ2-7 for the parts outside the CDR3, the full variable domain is EPEVTQTPSHQVTQMGQEVILRCVPISNHLYFYWYRQILGQKVEFLVSFYNNEISEKSEIFDDQFSVERPDGSNFTLKIRSTKLEDSAMYFCASSLGTSGYYEQYFGPGTRLTVT.

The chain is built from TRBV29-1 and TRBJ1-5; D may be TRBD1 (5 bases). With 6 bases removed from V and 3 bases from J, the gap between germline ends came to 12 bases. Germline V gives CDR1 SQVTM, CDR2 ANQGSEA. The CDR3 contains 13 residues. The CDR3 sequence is CSVGGGTNQPQHF. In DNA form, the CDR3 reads TGCAGCGTGGGCGGGGGAACCAATCAGCCCCAGCATTTT.

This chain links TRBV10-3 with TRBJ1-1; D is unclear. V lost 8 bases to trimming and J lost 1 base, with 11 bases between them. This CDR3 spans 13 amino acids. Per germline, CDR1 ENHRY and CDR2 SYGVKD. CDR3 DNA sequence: TGTGCCATCGGGCCAGGTAAGAACACTGAAGCTTTCTTT. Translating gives CAIGPGKNTEAFF.

The CDR3 nucleotides are TGTGCCAGCAACGGAGGGGGTCCCCATGAGCAGTTCTTC. This encodes CASNGGGPHEQFF. The J gene is TRBJ2-1, the V gene TRBV7-9, with D possibly being TRBD1 or TRBD2 (6 bases each). The CDR3 has 13 amino acids. V was clipped by 7 bases and J by 8 bases, with 15 bases between them. CDR1 is SEHNR, CDR2 FQNEAQ, per germline (reference sequence). Full variable domain (remainder filled in from reference TRBV7-9 and TRBJ2-1): DTGVSQNPRHKITKRGQNVTFRCDPISEHNRLYWYRQTLGQGPEFLTYFQNEAQLEKSRLLSDRFSAERPKGSFSTLEIQRTEQGDSAMYLCASNGGGPHEQFFGPGTRLTVL.

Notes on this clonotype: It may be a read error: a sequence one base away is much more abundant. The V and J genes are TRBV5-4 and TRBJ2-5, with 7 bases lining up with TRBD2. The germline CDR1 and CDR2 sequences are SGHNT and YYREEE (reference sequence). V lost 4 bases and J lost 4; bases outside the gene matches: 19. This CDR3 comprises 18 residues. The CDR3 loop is CASSQAPRAGCPGETQYF. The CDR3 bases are TGTGCCAGCAGCCAAGCCCCTCGAGCGGGGTGCCCAGGAGAGACCCAGTACTTC.

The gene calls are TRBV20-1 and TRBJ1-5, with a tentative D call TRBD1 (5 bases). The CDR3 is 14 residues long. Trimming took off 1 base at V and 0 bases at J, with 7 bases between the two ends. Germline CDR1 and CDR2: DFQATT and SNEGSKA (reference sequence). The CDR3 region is CSARATGSNQPQHF. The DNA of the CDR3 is TGCAGTGCTAGAGCAACAGGTAGCAATCAGCCCCAGCATTTT.

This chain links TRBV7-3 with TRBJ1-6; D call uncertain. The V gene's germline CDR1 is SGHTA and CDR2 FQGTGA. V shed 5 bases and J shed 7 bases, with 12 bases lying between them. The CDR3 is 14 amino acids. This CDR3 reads CASSLSAENSPLHF. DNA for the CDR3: TGTGCCAGCAGCCTCTCGGCGGAGAATTCACCCCTCCACTTT.

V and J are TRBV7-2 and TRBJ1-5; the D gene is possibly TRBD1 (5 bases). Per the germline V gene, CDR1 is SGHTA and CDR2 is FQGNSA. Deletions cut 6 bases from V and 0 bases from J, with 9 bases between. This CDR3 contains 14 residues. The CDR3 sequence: CASSPGLSNQPQHF. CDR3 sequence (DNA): TGTGCCAGCAGTCCAGGGCTTAGCAATCAGCCCCAGCATTTT.

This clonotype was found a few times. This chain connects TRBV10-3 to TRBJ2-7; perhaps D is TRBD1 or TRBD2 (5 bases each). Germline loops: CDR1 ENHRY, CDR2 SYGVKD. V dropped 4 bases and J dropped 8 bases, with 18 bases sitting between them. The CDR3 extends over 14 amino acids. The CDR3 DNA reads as TGTGCCATCAGTGTAAGAGGGGCGGAGGTCAAGCAGTACTTC. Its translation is CAISVRGAEVKQYF.

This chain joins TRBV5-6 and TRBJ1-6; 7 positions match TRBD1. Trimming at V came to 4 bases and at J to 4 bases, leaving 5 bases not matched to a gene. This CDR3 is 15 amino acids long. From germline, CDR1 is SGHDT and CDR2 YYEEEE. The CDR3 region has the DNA TGTGCCAGCAGCGAGGACAGGAGTTATAATTCACCCCTCCACTTT. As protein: CASSEDRSYNSPLHF.